The 22 T cell receptor beta chains below come from one sample, sequenced in a study of type 1 regulatory T cells (dated by TCRdb to 2020 to 2023). The reads were generated on an Illumina MiSeq. The public reads were quality trimmed at Q25 with fastp and then assembled into clones with MiXCR by TCRdb, keeping productive beta chains. Each CDR3 protein gets just one entry, which takes the most common genes and DNA from the rows behind it. This sample gives approximately 97,000 distinct CDR3 sequences in total; 25% to 40% of them show up just once. The top ten constitute roughly 2.4% of the sample. Sequencing input: CD4+ T cells, either the whole sample or a sorted fraction (not recorded which). These receptors came from a human donor in good health.

In its sample, this clonotype was seen a few times. V gene TRBV20-1 combines with J gene TRBJ1-5; D perhaps matches TRBD1 (5 bases). V was clipped by 1 base and J by 4 bases, with 8 bases between them. The CDR3 contains 13 residues. Germline V gene data show CDR1 as DFQATT and CDR2 as SNEGSKA (reference sequence). The CDR3 sequence: CSARVDSNQPQHF. Here the CDR3 DNA reads TGCAGTGCTAGAGTCGACAGTAATCAGCCCCAGCATTTT.

Ten or more counts support this clonotype. The chain uses TRBV29-1 and TRBJ2-3; D gene unclear. The CDR3 loop spans 13 amino acids. Germline assignment: CDR1 SQVTM and CDR2 ANQGSEA. Trimming shortened V by 4 bases and J by 0 bases, and 8 bases separated the two germline ends. CDR3 loop: CSVAVGSTDTQYF. CDR3 DNA: TGCAGCGTTGCAGTGGGTAGCACAGATACGCAGTATTTT.

The chain carries TRBV27 and TRBJ2-7; TRBD2 agrees at 9 bases. The CDR3 spans 18 residues. CDR1 and CDR2 from the germline V gene are MNHEY and SMNVEV (reference sequence). With V trimmed by 3 bases and J by 4 bases, 16 bases remained unmatched. CDR3 DNA: TGTGCCAGCAGTTTCTTTGGTAGCGGGAGAGTGTCTACGTACGAGCAGTACTTC. Protein sequence: CASSFFGSGRVSTYEQYF.

The chain combines TRBV20-1 with TRBJ2-1, with TRBD2 matching 7 bases. With V trimmed by 5 bases and J by 1 base, 14 bases remained unmatched. The CDR3 extends over 17 amino acids. Germline V gives CDR1 DFQATT, CDR2 SNEGSKA (reference sequence). The CDR3 region is CSAPQAVSSGSYNEQFF. The CDR3 coding sequence is TGCAGTGCTCCCCAGGCGGTCTCTAGCGGATCCTACAATGAGCAGTTCTTC.

The J gene is TRBJ1-2, the V gene TRBV28; perhaps TRBD1 as D (5 bases). The V end lost 7 bases, the J end lost 3 bases, and 9 bases lay between the germline ends. The CDR3 totals 12 residues. Germline V gives CDR1 MDHEN, CDR2 SYDVKM. CDR3 DNA: TGTGCCAGCACAGGGATCGACTATGGCTACACCTTC. It codes for CASTGIDYGYTF.

This clonotype was counted a few times. The chain links TRBV5-1 to TRBJ1-1; 12 nucleotides agree with TRBD1. Germline V lookup: CDR1 SGHRS, CDR2 YFSETQ. The CDR3 runs to 16 residues. With 5 bases clipped from V and 6 bases from J, the junction kept 11 bases outside the gene matches. The DNA of the CDR3 is TGCGCCAGCAGACGGGGACAGGGGGCTTCACCTGCTGAAGCTTTCTTT. It translates to CASRRGQGASPAEAFF. The entire variable domain, with the rest obtained from reference TRBV5-1 and TRBJ1-1, is as follows: KAGVTQTPRYLIKTRGQQVTLSCSPISGHRSVSWYQQTPGQGLQFLFEYFSETQRNKGNFPGRFSGRQFSNSRSEMNVSTLELGDSALYLCASRRGQGASPAEAFFGQGTRLTVV.

This chain uses TRBV5-1 with TRBJ2-7; 7 bases agree with TRBD2. Germline V lookup: CDR1 SGHRS, CDR2 YFSETQ. This CDR3 is 19 amino acids long. V gave up 1 base and J gave up 6 bases; unmatched junction bases: 22. CDR3 nucleotides: TGCGCCAGCAGCTTGTTATCGGGGCTGAGGACTAGTTTTTCTTCCGAGCAGTACTTC. Protein product: CASSLLSGLRTSFSSEQYF.

The V gene is TRBV6-2 or TRBV6-3, the J gene TRBJ1-5; 7 bases match TRBD1. V shed 2 bases and J 5 bases; nucleotides not matched to a gene: 15. The V gene's germline CDR1 is MNHEY and CDR2 SVGEGT. The CDR3 has 18 amino acids. The CDR3 spells CASSYTARQGSRYQPQHF. The CDR3 DNA is TGTGCCAGCAGTTACACGGCCCGACAGGGATCAAGGTATCAGCCCCAGCATTTT.

This clonotype appeared a few times. V is TRBV7-8 and J is TRBJ2-1; TRBD2 matches at 10 bases. The V gene's germline CDR1 is SGHVS and CDR2 FQNEAQ. V shed 1 base, J shed 5 bases, and the junction held 5 bases outside the gene matches. CDR3 length: 16 residues. The CDR3 loop is CASSLESSGSHNEQFF. The CDR3 bases are TGTGCCAGCAGCTTAGAATCTAGCGGGAGTCACAATGAGCAGTTCTTC.

The V call is TRBV5-4, the J call TRBJ2-5; D might be TRBD2 (6 bases). V lost 5 bases and J lost 7, with 15 bases in between. The CDR3 runs 13 residues. CDR1 is SGHNT, CDR2 YYREEE, per germline (reference sequence). CDR3 DNA sequence: TGTGCCAGCAGGATTGGGGTGGGGGGGACCCAGTACTTC. It encodes CASRIGVGGTQYF.

Only a few counts were recorded for this clonotype. CDR3 amino acids: CASSSQGAGELFF. CDR3 in DNA: TGTGCCAGCAGCTCACAGGGGGCCGGGGAGCTGTTTTTT. The V call is TRBV7-2, the J call TRBJ2-2; 8 bases match TRBD1. Per germline, CDR1 SGHTA and CDR2 FQGNSA. This CDR3 has 13 amino acids. V gave up 4 bases and J gave up 6 bases; unmatched junction bases: 1. Variable domain in full (rest from reference TRBV7-2 and TRBJ2-2): GAGVSQSPSNKVTEKGKDVELRCDPISGHTALYWYRQSLGQGLEFLIYFQGNSAPDKSGLPSDRFSAERTGGSVSTLTIQRTQQEDSAVYLCASSSQGAGELFFGEGSRLTVL.

This clonotype appeared a few times. The chain couples TRBV20-1 to TRBJ1-5, with 9 positions matching TRBD1. This CDR3 has 13 amino acids. Germline CDR1 and CDR2: DFQATT and SNEGSKA (reference sequence). The trim removed 6 bases at V and 6 bases at J, leaving 6 bases unmatched. The CDR3 coding sequence is TGCAGTGCGCAGGGACAGGGCTTTCAGCCCCAGCATTTT. Residues: CSAQGQGFQPQHF.

In this sample, this clonotype turned up a few times. The genes are TRBV6-2 or TRBV6-3 and TRBJ1-5; weak D call: TRBD1 (5 bases). Germline V gene lookup returns CDR1 MNHEY and CDR2 SVGEGT. Between the trimmed V and J ends, which lost 5 bases and 3 bases, there was a span of 20 bases. The CDR3 loop spans 17 amino acids. The CDR3 sequence: CASSPPRYRSNNQPQHF. CDR3 DNA: TGTGCCAGCAGTCCCCCCCGCTACAGGAGCAACAATCAGCCCCAGCATTTT.

The chain joins TRBV7-2 to TRBJ2-3; D possibly corresponds to TRBD1 (5 bases). Trimming took 8 bases from V and 6 from J, leaving 15 bases between them. In germline, CDR1 is SGHTA, CDR2 FQGNSA. The CDR3 covers 13 residues. The CDR3 sequence is CASGLYRSDTQYF. For the CDR3, the DNA is TGTGCCAGCGGATTATACAGGAGTGATACGCAGTATTTT. The full variable domain, with the rest looked up from reference TRBV7-2 and TRBJ2-3, is GAGVSQSPSNKVTEKGKDVELRCDPISGHTALYWYRQSLGQGLEFLIYFQGNSAPDKSGLPSDRFSAERTGGSVSTLTIQRTQQEDSAVYLCASGLYRSDTQYFGPGTRLTVL.

J is TRBJ2-7 and V is TRBV20-1; 12 bases map to TRBD2. Looked up from germline, CDR1 is DFQATT and CDR2 is SNEGSKA (reference sequence). This CDR3 region has 16 residues. The ends lost 0 bases at V and 4 bases at J; junction bases unmatched: 7. CDR3 protein: CSARDLLAGGRYEQYF. The CDR3, as DNA: TGCAGTGCTAGAGATCTACTAGCGGGAGGCCGGTACGAGCAGTACTTC.

About this clonotype itself: The junction departs from the called germline gene at one end, perhaps through a read error. The rearrangement joins TRBV5-4 to TRBJ2-5, with D hard to call. This CDR3 is built from 11 residues. CDR1 and CDR2 (germline): SGHNT, YYREEE (reference sequence). The CDR3 loop is CASSFSGPPAF. The CDR3 DNA sequence: TGTGCCAGCAGCTTCTCCGGGCCGCCAGCCTTC.

The V and J genes are TRBV29-1 and TRBJ2-1; D perhaps matches TRBD2 (5 bases). Per the germline V gene, CDR1 is SQVTM and CDR2 is ANQGSEA. The CDR3 runs to 17 residues. V was pared by 3 bases and J by 2 bases, with 20 bases between. This CDR3 is CSVDFPAGVGTYNEQFF. CDR3 DNA: TGCAGCGTTGATTTCCCGGCGGGTGTTGGGACCTACAATGAGCAGTTCTTC.

In its sample, this clonotype was seen many times. This chain joins TRBV27 and TRBJ2-5; 10 positions agree with TRBD2. The germline V gene encodes CDR1 MNHEY and CDR2 SMNVEV (reference sequence). The V gene end was trimmed by 5 bases and the J gene end by 6 bases; junction bases not matched to a gene: 9. The CDR3 loop spans 15 amino acids. CDR3 sequence reads: CASSPGAGGPQTQYF. Written as DNA, the CDR3 is TGTGCCAGCAGTCCGGGAGCGGGAGGGCCCCAGACCCAGTACTTC.

V usage is TRBV9 and J usage is TRBJ1-2; D ambiguous. The germline CDR1 and CDR2 sequences are SGDLS and YYNGEE. This CDR3 contains 15 residues. Trimming pared 4 bases from V and 4 bases from J, leaving 17 bases between. DNA of the CDR3: TGTGCCAGCAGCCCTCCCTTTGGGCAAGGCTATGGCTACACCTTC. Encoded protein: CASSPPFGQGYGYTF.

This clonotype was seen only a few times. V usage is TRBV27 and J usage is TRBJ2-7; D is tentatively TRBD1 or TRBD2 (5 bases each). Germline V gene sequence: CDR1 MNHEY, CDR2 SMNVEV (reference sequence). The CDR3 runs to 15 residues. V was pared by 6 bases and J by 5 bases, with 20 bases between. CDR3 DNA: TGTGCCAGCAGGCGACGGGGCGGTCCCCTCAACGAGCAGTACTTC. It codes for CASRRRGGPLNEQYF.

This clonotype has more than one count but fewer than ten. This rearrangement joins TRBV20-1 to TRBJ2-1, with TRBD1 matching over 9 bases. CDR1 DFQATT and CDR2 SNEGSKA come from the germline V gene (reference sequence). V gave up 4 bases and J gave up 4 bases; unmatched junction bases: 11. This CDR3 spans 16 amino acids. CDR3 amino acids: CSAKEFGQGNYNEQFF. The DNA of the CDR3 is TGCAGTGCTAAGGAATTTGGACAGGGGAATTACAATGAGCAGTTCTTC.

This clonotype was seen only a few times. The chain is built from TRBV11-2 and TRBJ1-3; no firm D call. The germline V gene has CDR1 SGHAT and CDR2 FQNNGV. This CDR3 has 15 residues. Trimming removed 7 bases from V and 3 bases from J, with 16 bases in between. The CDR3: CASTVSDGLGNTIYF. The CDR3 nucleotides are TGTGCCAGCACCGTTAGTGATGGCCTTGGAAACACCATATATTTT. Together with reference TRBV11-2 and TRBJ1-3, the CDR3 gives the full variable domain: EAGVAQSPRYKIIEKRQSVAFWCNPISGHATLYWYQQILGQGPKLLIQFQNNGVVDDSQLPKDRFSAERLKGVDSTLKIQPAKLEDSAVYLCASTVSDGLGNTIYFGEGSWLTVV.